This TCR beta chain was captured by sequencing in a study of cytomegalovirus exposure and HLA in healthy donors. The table came from immunoSEQ multiplex PCR; TCRdb's copy has only in-frame clones and leaves some out. The data show 150,000 to 200,000 clones, 65% to 90% seen once. In germline, CDR1 is SGHRS, CDR2 YFSETQ. This CDR3 comprises 14 residues. The V and J ends lost 0 bases and 5 bases respectively, with 12 bases between them. The sequence was collected from a woman aged 18-35 years in good health and CMV-seronegative. The source material was PBMCs. V gene TRBV5-1 combines with J gene TRBJ2-7; TRBD2 might be the D (5 bases). In nucleotides, the CDR3 is TGCGCCAGCAGCTTGGTACCGGGGTCCCACGAGCAGTACTTC. Translated: CASSLVPGSHEQYF.